These 32 T cell receptor beta chains originate from one sample sequenced in a study of T cell repertoires in ileal Crohn's disease (dated by TCRdb to 2018 to 2020). Receptor libraries were prepared by the immunoSEQ multiplex PCR assay. TCRdb provides this immuneACCESS table in a form limited to in-frame rearrangements. Some clones are lacking; in checked studies, under half of them reflect an unresolved V gene, and why the rest are absent is not known. The sample includes about 62,000 clones, with approximately 88% observed a single time. The top ten clones comprise about 2% of the sample. The sample's time point label is to be understood as: neoterminal ileum biopsy at postoperative endoscopy, about 6 months after surgery. The sequenced material came from ileal tissue. Source of these receptors: an adult with Crohn's disease.

The chain couples TRBV11-2 to TRBJ2-1; 7 nucleotides line up with TRBD2. The germline gives CDR1 SGHAT, CDR2 FQNNGV. The CDR3 spans 17 residues. V trimming: 5 bases; J trimming: 5 bases; junction bases outside the gene matches: 15. The CDR3 sequence: CASSQGLSLADHNEQFF. The CDR3 DNA reads TGTGCCAGCAGCCAAGGATTGAGTCTAGCGGATCACAATGAGCAGTTCTTC. The complete variable domain, with remaining parts taken from reference TRBV11-2 and TRBJ2-1, reads EAGVAQSPRYKIIEKRQSVAFWCNPISGHATLYWYQQILGQGPKLLIQFQNNGVVDDSQLPKDRFSAERLKGVDSTLKIQPAKLEDSAVYLCASSQGLSLADHNEQFFGPGTRLTVL.

The chain combines TRBV5-1 with TRBJ2-2, with D perhaps matching TRBD2 (6 bases). V was cut by 4 bases and J by 0 bases, with 13 bases left in between. The CDR3 is made up of 16 amino acids. Germline CDR1 and CDR2: SGHRS and YFSETQ. The chain's CDR3 is CASSGSGHTNTGELFF. The DNA of the CDR3 is TGCGCCAGCAGCGGTAGCGGACACACGAACACCGGGGAGCTGTTTTTT.

V gene TRBV5-6 combines with J gene TRBJ1-1; 7 bases line up with TRBD1. J lost 5 bases, V lost 0 bases, and 7 bases had no gene match. Germline loops: CDR1 SGHDT, CDR2 YYEEEE. This CDR3 contains 15 residues. The CDR3 loop is CASSLVQGRSTEAFF. DNA of the CDR3: TGTGCCAGCAGCTTGGTACAGGGGAGGTCGACTGAAGCTTTCTTT.

The chain combines TRBV2 with TRBJ1-4, with 10 bases lining up with TRBD1. Germline assignment: CDR1 SNHLY and CDR2 FYNNEI. After removal of 7 bases from V and 1 base from J, the junction contained 9 bases not matched to a gene. This CDR3 region has 17 residues. CDR3 nucleotide sequence: TGTGCCAGCACCCCCCGGGACAGGGGAAGAACTAATGAAAAACTGTTTTTT. Residues: CASTPRDRGRTNEKLFF.

The chain carries TRBV19 and TRBJ1-2; D possibly corresponds to TRBD1 (6 bases). Trimming pared 5 bases from V and 6 bases from J, leaving 13 bases between. CDR3 length equals 13 residues. Germline-derived CDR1 and CDR2 are LNHDA and SQIVND (reference sequence). The CDR3 spells CASSLRGGNGYTF. The CDR3 DNA is TGTGCCAGTAGTCTCAGGGGCGGAAATGGCTACACCTTC.

The chain is built from TRBV9 and TRBJ2-2; 7 nucleotides line up with TRBD2. V lost 0 bases to trimming and J lost 4 bases; unmatched junction nucleotides: 9. There are 17 residues in the CDR3. The germline gives CDR1 SGDLS, CDR2 YYNGEE. For the CDR3, the DNA is TGTGCCAGCAGCGTAGGTATGCGAGGCGGGAGCACCGGGGAGCTGTTTTTT. This encodes CASSVGMRGGSTGELFF.

The chain employs TRBV7-2 and TRBJ1-4; D not certain. CDR3 size: 14 residues. Germline V lookup: CDR1 SGHTA, CDR2 FQGNSA. V was clipped by 2 bases and J by 8 bases, with 12 bases between them. The CDR3 region has the DNA TGTGCCAGCAGCTTAAGGGCGGGGAAGGAAAAACTGTTTTTT. This codes for CASSLRAGKEKLFF.

The chain combines TRBV11-2 with TRBJ1-1; D uncertain. Trimming shortened V by 6 bases and J by 0 bases, and 14 bases separated the two germline ends. Germline CDR1 reads SGHAT; CDR2 reads FQNNGV. The CDR3 contains 15 residues. This CDR3 reads CASSSGRIVNTEAFF. CDR3 nucleotides: TGTGCCAGCAGTTCAGGCAGGATAGTGAACACTGAAGCTTTCTTT.

CDR3 DNA: TGTGCCAGCAGTTTATCGGCTAGCGTTTACAATGAGCAGTTCTTC. Amino acids: CASSLSASVYNEQFF. This chain connects TRBV27 to TRBJ2-1; tentative D call: TRBD2 (6 bases). Germline V gives CDR1 MNHEY, CDR2 SMNVEV (reference sequence). The CDR3 runs 15 residues. V shed 0 bases and J shed 4 bases, with 10 bases lying between them.

The rearrangement joins TRBV18 to TRBJ2-6; 10 positions match TRBD2. This CDR3 is 19 amino acids long. CDR1 KGHSH and CDR2 LQKENI come from the germline V gene. V lost 6 bases and J lost 1; bases outside the gene matches: 12. CDR3 coding DNA: TGTGCCAGCTCTTGGAGGGGACTAGCGCCTACTTCTGGGGCCAACGTCCTGACTTTC. It encodes CASSWRGLAPTSGANVLTF.

This chain uses TRBV19 with TRBJ1-2; D unresolved. The CDR3 length is 12 residues. Trimming left V 3 bases short and J 6 bases short, with 8 bases between. CDR1 and CDR2 from the germline V gene are LNHDA and SQIVND (reference sequence). The DNA for the CDR3 is TGTGCCAGTAGTATCATGGCGGATGGCTACACCTTC. This encodes CASSIMADGYTF.

This rearrangement joins TRBV6-1 to TRBJ1-1, with no clear D. V shed 7 bases and J shed 3 bases, with 9 bases lying between them. Germline V lookup: CDR1 MNHNS, CDR2 SASEGT. The CDR3 has 12 amino acids. CDR3 nucleotide sequence: TGTGCCAGCACAATCGGGTACACTGAAGCTTTCTTT. Residues: CASTIGYTEAFF.

The chain is built from TRBV7-9 and TRBJ2-3, with D perhaps TRBD1 (5 bases). There are 11 residues in the CDR3. Trimming took 7 bases from V and 10 from J, leaving 12 bases between them. Per germline, CDR1 SEHNR and CDR2 FQNEAQ (reference sequence). The CDR3 DNA reads as TGTGCCAGCACGGGCCCCAGGGCGCAGTATTTT. It translates to CASTGPRAQYF.

The chain joins TRBV19 to TRBJ1-1; the D is unclear. CDR3 length: 12 residues. Between the trimmed V and J ends, which lost 5 bases and 0 bases, there was a span of 4 bases. In germline, CDR1 is LNHDA, CDR2 SQIVND (reference sequence). The CDR3 DNA sequence: TGTGCCAGTAGTTTAATGAACACTGAAGCTTTCTTT. It specifies CASSLMNTEAFF.

The V and J genes are TRBV5-1 and TRBJ1-1, with 7 bases fitting TRBD1. In germline, CDR1 is SGHRS, CDR2 YFSETQ. V lost 2 bases and J lost 6; bases outside the gene matches: 10. There are 15 residues in the CDR3. CDR3 bases: TGCGCCAGCAGCTTAACAGGGGAAGAATACTCTGAAGCTTTCTTT. Translation gives CASSLTGEEYSEAFF.

The rearrangement joins TRBV6-5 to TRBJ2-7, with a weak D call TRBD2 (6 bases). CDR3 length: 14 amino acids. V was pared by 6 bases and J by 2 bases, with 14 bases between. CDR1 and CDR2 from the germline V gene are MNHEY and SVGAGI. The CDR3 is CASRPSGDPYEQYV. CDR3 in DNA: TGTGCCAGCAGACCCTCGGGGGATCCCTACGAGCAGTACGTC.

The gene calls are TRBV6-1 and TRBJ2-1; D may be TRBD2 (5 bases). This CDR3 is built from 12 residues. V was cut by 5 bases and J by 8 bases, with 10 bases left in between. Germline-derived CDR1 and CDR2 are MNHNS and SASEGT. CDR3 residues: CASSLASHEQFF. CDR3 DNA sequence: TGTGCCAGCAGTTTGGCTAGCCATGAGCAGTTCTTC.

The CDR3 nucleotides are TGTGCCAGCAGCGTCAAGACAGGGCCCCCATACAATGAGCAGTTCTTC. Residues: CASSVKTGPPYNEQFF. This rearrangement joins TRBV9 to TRBJ2-1; the match to TRBD1 covers 7 bases. The CDR3 length is 16 residues. The germline gives CDR1 SGDLS, CDR2 YYNGEE. V trimming: 2 bases; J trimming: 4 bases; junction bases outside the gene matches: 9.

The chain couples TRBV27 to TRBJ1-1, with a tentative D call TRBD1 (5 bases). V was trimmed by 3 bases and J by 0 bases, leaving 11 bases between them. There are 15 residues in the CDR3. Germline assignment: CDR1 MNHEY and CDR2 SMNVEV (reference sequence). The DNA for the CDR3 is TGTGCCAGCAGTTTCCAGGGTGCCATGAACACTGAAGCTTTCTTT. Encoded protein: CASSFQGAMNTEAFF.

The table lists this clone with a count of one. The chain links TRBV4-2 to TRBJ1-1, with D unclear. The CDR3 covers 13 residues. V dropped 0 bases and J dropped 6 bases, with 8 bases sitting between them. Germline V gene data show CDR1 as LGHNA and CDR2 as YNFKEQ. CDR3 residues: CASSQELSAEAFF. The DNA for the CDR3 is TGTGCCAGCAGCCAAGAATTGTCAGCTGAAGCTTTCTTT.

This sequence joins TRBV15 and TRBJ2-1; TRBD1 might be the D (5 bases). Deletions cut 7 bases from V and 7 bases from J, with 20 bases between. This CDR3 contains 15 residues. Germline V gene lookup returns CDR1 LNHNV and CDR2 YYDKDF (reference sequence). This chain's CDR3 is CATTPDRPNPNEQFF. DNA for the CDR3: TGTGCCACCACCCCCGACAGACCCAATCCAAATGAGCAGTTCTTC.

Only one count was recorded for this clone. The J gene is TRBJ2-5, the V gene TRBV7-2; 8 positions agree with TRBD1. Trimming at V came to 4 bases and at J to 1 base, leaving 8 bases not matched to a gene. The CDR3 covers 16 residues. Germline lookup yields CDR1 SGHTA and CDR2 FQGNSA. CDR3 DNA sequence: TGTGCCAGCAGCTCCAGAGGCGGACAGGGCCAAGAGACCCAGTACTTC. This encodes CASSSRGGQGQETQYF.

The CDR3 DNA is TGTGCCAGCAGTACACTAGCGGATCCCTACAATGAGCAGTTCTTC. Translated: CASSTLADPYNEQFF. This chain connects TRBV27 to TRBJ2-1, with 8 bases lining up with TRBD2. Per the germline V gene, CDR1 is MNHEY and CDR2 is SMNVEV (reference sequence). CDR3 length: 15 residues. V was pared by 5 bases and J by 2 bases, with 5 bases of the junction left unmatched.

The chain employs TRBV18 and TRBJ1-2, with D unresolved. CDR1 KGHSH and CDR2 LQKENI come from the germline V gene. The V and J ends lost 6 bases and 4 bases respectively, with 9 bases between them. The CDR3 loop spans 12 amino acids. The CDR3 protein is CASSGEAYGYTF. The CDR3 DNA is TGTGCCAGCTCTGGGGAGGCCTATGGCTACACCTTC. Combining the CDR3 with reference TRBV18 and TRBJ1-2 gives the whole variable domain NAGVMQNPRHLVRRRGQEARLRCSPMKGHSHVYWYRQLPEEGLKFMVYLQKENIIDESGMPKERFSAEFPKEGPSILRIQQVVRGDSAAYFCASSGEAYGYTFGSGTRLTVV.

J is TRBJ1-5 and V is TRBV2, with TRBD1 matching over 7 bases. This CDR3 is built from 14 residues. Germline trimming cut 4 bases from V and 1 base from J; bases unmatched to any gene: 1. In germline, CDR1 is SNHLY, CDR2 FYNNEI. The CDR3 loop is CASSVRGSNQPQHF. The CDR3 DNA reads TGTGCCAGCAGTGTCAGGGGGAGCAATCAGCCCCAGCATTTT.

The CDR3 DNA reads TGTGCCAGCAGCTTAATGTGGGACAGGGGCGAGCAGTACGTC. This encodes CASSLMWDRGEQYV. The gene calls are TRBV7-2 and TRBJ2-7, with 10 bases that match TRBD1. Losses at the gene ends were 2 bases for V and 6 bases for J; bases not matched to a gene: 4. This CDR3 spans 14 amino acids. Germline V gene lookup returns CDR1 SGHTA and CDR2 FQGNSA.

The rearrangement uses TRBV5-4 and TRBJ2-3; 8 bases are shared with TRBD1. Germline CDR1 reads SGHNT; CDR2 reads YYREEE (reference sequence). The CDR3 sequence is 15 residues long. Losses at the gene ends were 5 bases for V and 4 bases for J; bases not matched to a gene: 9. Here the CDR3 DNA reads TGTGCCAGCAGTTCGCAGGGGGCTAAAGCAGATACGCAGTATTTT. Amino acids: CASSSQGAKADTQYF.

The chain is built from TRBV28 and TRBJ2-5; 14 nucleotides line up with TRBD2. Germline V CDR1 and CDR2: MDHEN, SYDVKM. Unmatched junction bases numbered 6, after V lost 6 bases and J lost 3 bases. The CDR3 extends over 16 amino acids. The CDR3 nucleotides read TGTGCCAGCAGCAGAGGGACTAGCGGGGGTAAAGAGACCCAGTACTTC. Translation: CASSRGTSGGKETQYF.

The genes are TRBV23-1 and TRBJ1-3; no clear D. TRBV23-1 has ORF status, its function being uncertain. The CDR3 spans 14 residues. V was clipped by 1 base and J by 2 bases, with 6 bases between them. CDR3 DNA sequence: TGCGCCAGCAGTCAATGTAGCCCTGGAAACACCATATATTTT. It encodes CASSQCSPGNTIYF.

The chain couples TRBV6-6 to TRBJ2-3; 10 nucleotides align to TRBD1. CDR3 length equals 15 residues. The V and J ends lost 2 bases and 8 bases, in that order; junction bases with no gene match: 7. Germline loops: CDR1 MNHNY, CDR2 SVGAGI (reference sequence). CDR3 in amino acids: CASSYHGQGGATQYF. Written as DNA, the CDR3 is TGTGCCAGCAGTTACCACGGACAGGGGGGTGCTACGCAGTATTTT.

For the CDR3, the DNA is TGTGCCAGCAGCTCCGGACAGCTTAATTCACCCCTCCACTTT. Its protein is CASSSGQLNSPLHF. This rearrangement joins TRBV7-8 to TRBJ1-6, with D perhaps TRBD1 (6 bases). Germline assignment: CDR1 SGHVS and CDR2 FQNEAQ. The CDR3 is 14 amino acids. The germline V and J ends were trimmed by 4 bases and 6 bases, with 10 bases remaining between them.

The genes are TRBV5-1 and TRBJ1-2; no firm D call. Germline assignment: CDR1 SGHRS and CDR2 YFSETQ. Trimming pared 0 bases from V and 0 bases from J, leaving 9 bases between. The CDR3 consists of 15 residues. CDR3 region: CASSLDGLANYGYTF. CDR3 bases: TGCGCCAGCAGCTTGGACGGGTTGGCTAACTATGGCTACACCTTC.